These 16 T cell receptor beta chains share one sample of origin, sequenced in a study of blood T cell repertoires in COVID-19. The method was immunoSEQ multiplex PCR; TCRdb's version includes in-frame clones alone and lacks a portion of them. Here the sample spans approximately 80,000 clones, roughly 78% being singletons. Sequencing was carried out using peripheral blood. These receptors were taken from a man aged 55 to 70 with acute or convalescent COVID-19.

This clone was picked up many times. This chain uses TRBV7-6 with TRBJ1-5; D remains ambiguous. CDR3 length: 16 amino acids. CDR1 is SGHVS and CDR2 is FNYEAQ in the germline V gene. V was clipped by 5 bases and J by 3 bases, with 17 bases between them. The CDR3 DNA sequence: TGTGCCAGCAGCCCCCAGACACGGGGTAACAATCAGCCCCAGCATTTT. Translated: CASSPQTRGNNQPQHF.

CDR3 in amino acids: CATKNLKDTDTQYF. The DNA for the CDR3 is TGTGCCACAAAAAACCTAAAAGATACAGATACGCAGTATTTT. The rearrangement joins TRBV6-6 to TRBJ2-3; D is uncertain. Looked up from germline, CDR1 is MNHNY and CDR2 is SVGAGI (reference sequence). Trimming took off 10 bases at V and 3 bases at J, with 17 bases between the two ends. The CDR3 totals 14 residues.

V gene TRBV6-2 or TRBV6-3 combines with J gene TRBJ2-3; possible D gene TRBD2, 5 bases. The CDR3 is made up of 17 amino acids. V was shortened by 5 bases and J by 2 bases, with 20 bases between the two germline ends. Germline CDR1 MNHEY, CDR2 SVGEGT. CDR3: CASSEGVRIGDTDTQYF. CDR3 coding DNA: TGTGCCAGCAGTGAGGGTGTCCGAATCGGGGACACAGATACGCAGTATTTT.

This clone has only a few counts. The chain recombines TRBV2 with TRBJ1-6; D uncertain. V was trimmed by 6 bases and J by 8 bases, leaving 14 bases between them. CDR1 and CDR2 from the germline V gene are SNHLY and FYNNEI. The CDR3 runs to 14 residues. The CDR3 is CASRAAVQDSPLHF. The CDR3 nucleotides are TGTGCCAGCAGGGCGGCCGTACAAGATTCACCCCTCCACTTT.

The genes are TRBV10-3 and TRBJ2-1; D may be TRBD2 (5 bases). The CDR3 loop spans 16 amino acids. Trimming left V 0 bases short and J 0 bases short, with 9 bases between. From germline, CDR1 is ENHRY and CDR2 SYGVKD. CDR3 in DNA: TGTGCCATCAGTGAGTCCGGGAAAACCTCCTACAATGAGCAGTTCTTC. This codes for CAISESGKTSYNEQFF.

The chain recombines TRBV18 with TRBJ2-1, with 7 bases identical to TRBD1. The CDR3 totals 15 residues. The germline CDR1 and CDR2 sequences are KGHSH and LQKENI. Trimming removed 3 bases from V and 6 bases from J; junction bases left unmatched: 8. CDR3 bases: TGTGCCAGCTCACCGCGACAGGGCAGCCGCAATGAGCAGTTCTTC. It encodes CASSPRQGSRNEQFF.

The chain employs TRBV12-3 or TRBV12-4 and TRBJ1-1; D not certain. Trimming took off 1 base at V and 6 bases at J, with 9 bases between the two ends. The CDR3 spans 13 residues. The DNA of the CDR3 is TGTGCCAGCAGTTTAGTTATGAGAGCTGAAGCTTTCTTT. Protein: CASSLVMRAEAFF.

In DNA, the CDR3 is TGTGCCATCGCAGGGGATCAAGAGACCCAGTACTTC. Its protein is CAIAGDQETQYF. The V gene is TRBV10-3, the J gene TRBJ2-5; possible D gene TRBD1, 6 bases. The V end lost 8 bases, the J end lost 2 bases, and 9 bases lay between the germline ends. The CDR3 totals 12 residues. Germline lookup yields CDR1 ENHRY and CDR2 SYGVKD.

This clone was counted once. The rearrangement joins TRBV12-5 to TRBJ1-6; 8 bases match TRBD1. The germline V gene encodes CDR1 LGHNT and CDR2 FRNRAP. The junction had 4 bases not matched to a gene; V was cut back by 0 bases and J by 0 bases. CDR3 length: 18 residues. The DNA of the CDR3 is TGTGCTAGTGGTTTGGTACAGGGGGGGAGCTCCTATAATTCACCCCTCCACTTT. Its protein is CASGLVQGGSSYNSPLHF.

The chain carries TRBV6-2 or TRBV6-3 and TRBJ1-2, with D perhaps matching TRBD1 (6 bases). This CDR3 comprises 15 residues. The germline V gene encodes CDR1 MNHEY and CDR2 SVGEGT. V shed 5 bases and J shed 2 bases, with 15 bases lying between them. The CDR3 loop reads CASSPNRVINYGYTF. CDR3 coding DNA: TGTGCCAGCAGTCCCAACAGGGTTATAAACTATGGCTACACCTTC.

CDR3 sequence (DNA): TGTGCCAGCAGCCTGCTTTCTAGCGGACAAGAGACCCAGTACTTC. Its protein product is CASSLLSSGQETQYF. The V and J genes are TRBV28 and TRBJ2-5; TRBD2 matches at 7 bases. Germline loops: CDR1 MDHEN, CDR2 SYDVKM. This CDR3 is built from 15 residues. V gave up 6 bases and J gave up 2 bases; unmatched junction bases: 9.

This clone was seen only once. The chain is built from TRBV28 and TRBJ2-1; 11 bases are a match to TRBD2. V was pared by 7 bases and J by 0 bases, with 2 bases of the junction left unmatched. Germline V gives CDR1 MDHEN, CDR2 SYDVKM. The CDR3 is 15 amino acids. CDR3 coding DNA: TGTGCCAGCATCACTAGCGGGAGCTCCTACAATGAGCAGTTCTTC. Its translation is CASITSGSSYNEQFF.

The chain is built from TRBV25-1 and TRBJ1-2; D ambiguous. The length of the CDR3 is 14 residues. CDR1 MGHDK and CDR2 SYGVNS come from the germline V gene. Trimming took off 4 bases at V and 8 bases at J, with 17 bases between the two ends. CDR3 sequence: CASSAPGGREGYTF. CDR3 DNA sequence: TGTGCCAGCAGTGCACCAGGTGGGAGGGAGGGCTACACCTTC.

The rearrangement joins TRBV7-2 to TRBJ1-1; TRBD1 agrees at 8 bases. The V segment lost 4 bases and the J segment 2 bases; nucleotides outside the gene matches: 9. The CDR3 totals 16 residues. Germline loops: CDR1 SGHTA, CDR2 FQGNSA. CDR3 loop: CASSSRGQGGNTEAFF. CDR3 DNA: TGTGCCAGCAGCTCCAGGGGGCAGGGGGGTAACACTGAAGCTTTCTTT. The whole variable domain, filled in from reference TRBV7-2 and TRBJ1-1, reads GAGVSQSPSNKVTEKGKDVELRCDPISGHTALYWYRQSLGQGLEFLIYFQGNSAPDKSGLPSDRFSAERTGGSVSTLTIQRTQQEDSAVYLCASSSRGQGGNTEAFFGQGTRLTVV.

The genes are TRBV9 and TRBJ1-2; D uncertain. Germline V gene sequence: CDR1 SGDLS, CDR2 YYNGEE. With 3 bases removed from V and 8 bases from J, the gap between germline ends came to 8 bases. This CDR3 spans 11 amino acids. The CDR3 loop is CASSDRGGYTF. CDR3 in DNA: TGTGCCAGCAGCGACCGAGGGGGCTACACCTTC.

The J gene is TRBJ1-5, the V gene TRBV19; weak D call: TRBD1 (5 bases). Between the trimmed V and J ends, which lost 7 bases and 7 bases, there was a span of 17 bases. The CDR3 is made up of 14 amino acids. The germline gives CDR1 LNHDA, CDR2 SQIVND (reference sequence). The CDR3 DNA sequence: TGTGCCAGTAATCCGGGGACTGTTGGACAGCCCCAGCATTTT. As protein: CASNPGTVGQPQHF.